This paragraph covers one T cell receptor beta chain sequence. Its cognate antigen is unknown. TCRdb re-called the 5' RACE reads with MiXCR, one entry per CDR3 protein. Of about 730,000 distinct CDR3 sequences listed, about 20% are singletons. The sample originates from a study of identical twins. Study results and limitations: Excess low generation probability was seen in twin-shared out-of-frame alpha sequences. Models underestimated how often monozygotic twins shared out-of-frame TCR alpha.

The CDR3 loop spans 12 amino acids. V lost 0 bases to trimming and J lost 3 bases, with 4 bases between them. The germline V gene encodes CDR1 SGHDT and CDR2 YYEEEE. This sample also appeared in a second study, on T cells expressing NK-cell markers. Per that paper: Sequencing of TCR beta repertoires drew on sorted CD3+CD56+NKG2C+, CD3+CD56+NKG2C- and CD3+CD56-NKG2C+ T cells.

J is TRBJ2-7 and V is TRBV5-6; D is uncertain. The sample was PBMCs. The receptor's source is a woman aged 18 to 35 in good health. In DNA form, the CDR3 reads TGTGCCAGCAGCTTGGAATACTACGAGCAGTACTTC. Its protein is CASSLEYYEQYF. The whole variable domain, remainder taken from reference TRBV5-6 and TRBJ2-7, is DAGVTQSPTHLIKTRGQQVTLRCSPKSGHDTVSWYQQALGQGPQFIFQYYEEEERQRGNFPDRFSGHQFPNYSSELNVNALLLGDSALYLCASSLEYYEQYFGPGTRLTVT.